A selection of T cell receptor beta chains follows, all from one sample in a study of regulatory T cells in long-lasting Graves disease. TCRdb recomputed calls from the multiplex PCR reads with MiXCR, one row per CDR3 protein. The data show fewer than 400,000 distinct CDR3 sequences, more than 20% seen once. Sequences were derived from peripheral blood mononuclear cells (PBMCs), sampled when the disease was refractory, from a patient treated with antithyroid drugs. The origin of the receptors is a female donor with Graves disease. Each CDR3 is given with its conserved first and last residue. D genes are given only for firm matches. Size is stated for part of the rows, as once, few or many counts, or as a class when the clone is expanded.

j_call clone_size d_call v_call cdr3_aa cdr3_nt
TRBJ2-5 many NA TRBV10-3 CAISDPTSQGGVRETQYF TGTGCCATCAGTGACCCGACCTCCCAGGGGGGAGTACGAGAGACCCAGTACTTC
TRBJ2-5 many TRBD2 TRBV6-1 CASSSGRRETQYF TGTGCCAGCAGTAGCGGGAGGCGGGAGACCCAGTACTTC
TRBJ2-2 few TRBD1 TRBV14 CASSRWTGTGELFF TGTGCCAGCAGCCGTTGGACAGGCACCGGGGAGCTGTTTTTT
TRBJ1-5 few NA TRBV28 CASSWGAQGNQPQHF TGTGCCAGCAGTTGGGGCGCCCAGGGCAATCAGCCCCAGCATTTT
TRBJ2-3 NA NA TRBV20-1 CSAINLVSTDTQYF TGCAGTGCTATCAACCTAGTTTCCACAGATACGCAGTATTTT
TRBJ2-2 many TRBD1 TRBV7-2 CASSSGGQGITGELFF TGTGCCAGCAGCTCAGGCGGACAGGGAATCACCGGGGAGCTGTTTTTT
TRBJ2-1 NA NA TRBV20-1 CSAIGASYNEQFF TGCAGTGCTATAGGGGCCTCCTACAATGAGCAGTTCTTC
TRBJ2-7 few TRBD1 TRBV7-8 CASSLGVGQGIYEQYF TGTGCCAGCAGCTTAGGAGTGGGACAGGGGATTTACGAGCAGTACTTC
TRBJ2-7 NA TRBD2 TRBV6-2/TRBV6-3 CASSYEVAGPNEQYF TGTGCCAGCAGTTATGAGGTAGCGGGACCGAACGAGCAGTACTTC
TRBJ2-7 many NA TRBV2 CASSERAYEQYF TGTGCCAGCAGTGAAAGGGCCTACGAGCAGTACTTC
TRBJ2-7 NA TRBD2 TRBV28 CASSPGTSLYNEQYF TGTGCCAGCAGTCCGGGGACTAGCCTTTACAATGAGCAGTACTTC
TRBJ2-5 few NA TRBV5-1 CASSGRAGDTQQETQYF TGCGCCAGCAGCGGGAGGGCGGGGGACACCCAGCAAGAGACCCAGTACTTC
TRBJ2-1 NA NA TRBV29-1 CSVEEKRFEQFF TGCAGCGTTGAGGAAAAACGATTTGAGCAGTTCTTC
TRBJ2-7 NA NA TRBV4-1 CASSQEEGLTYEQYF TGCGCCAGCAGCCAAGAGGAGGGACTCACCTACGAGCAGTACTTC
TRBJ2-7 many TRBD2 TRBV6-1 CASRPAGGVNEQYF TGTGCCAGCAGACCAGCGGGAGGAGTGAACGAGCAGTACTTC
TRBJ2-7 many TRBD1 TRBV2 CASNGQGAGTYEQYF TGTGCCAGCAATGGACAGGGGGCGGGGACCTACGAGCAGTACTTC
TRBJ1-2 NA TRBD1 TRBV4-2 CASSQDQRGGGAFGYGYTF TGTGCCAGCAGCCAAGACCAACGAGGAGGGGGCGCCTTTGGGTATGGCTACACCTTC
TRBJ2-2 NA TRBD2 TRBV12-3/TRBV12-4 CASSLGLAGVVTGELFF TGTGCCAGCAGTCTGGGACTAGCGGGAGTGGTCACCGGGGAGCTGTTTTTT